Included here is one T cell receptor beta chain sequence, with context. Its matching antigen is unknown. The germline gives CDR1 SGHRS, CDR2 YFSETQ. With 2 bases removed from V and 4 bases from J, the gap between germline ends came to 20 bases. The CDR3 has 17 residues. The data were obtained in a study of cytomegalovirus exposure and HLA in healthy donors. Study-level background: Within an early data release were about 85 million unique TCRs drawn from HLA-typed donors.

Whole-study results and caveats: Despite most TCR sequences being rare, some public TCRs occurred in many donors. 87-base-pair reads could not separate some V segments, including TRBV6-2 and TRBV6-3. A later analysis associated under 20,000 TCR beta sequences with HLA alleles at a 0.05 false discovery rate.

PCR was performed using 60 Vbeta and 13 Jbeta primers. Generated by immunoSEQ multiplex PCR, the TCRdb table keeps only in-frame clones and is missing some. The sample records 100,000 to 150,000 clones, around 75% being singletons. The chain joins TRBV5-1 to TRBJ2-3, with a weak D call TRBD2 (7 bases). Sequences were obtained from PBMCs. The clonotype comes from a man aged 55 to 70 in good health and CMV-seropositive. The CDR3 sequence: CASSFGVVGGGADTQYF. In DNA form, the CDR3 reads TGCGCCAGCAGCTTCGGAGTCGTCGGCGGGGGCGCAGATACGCAGTATTTT.